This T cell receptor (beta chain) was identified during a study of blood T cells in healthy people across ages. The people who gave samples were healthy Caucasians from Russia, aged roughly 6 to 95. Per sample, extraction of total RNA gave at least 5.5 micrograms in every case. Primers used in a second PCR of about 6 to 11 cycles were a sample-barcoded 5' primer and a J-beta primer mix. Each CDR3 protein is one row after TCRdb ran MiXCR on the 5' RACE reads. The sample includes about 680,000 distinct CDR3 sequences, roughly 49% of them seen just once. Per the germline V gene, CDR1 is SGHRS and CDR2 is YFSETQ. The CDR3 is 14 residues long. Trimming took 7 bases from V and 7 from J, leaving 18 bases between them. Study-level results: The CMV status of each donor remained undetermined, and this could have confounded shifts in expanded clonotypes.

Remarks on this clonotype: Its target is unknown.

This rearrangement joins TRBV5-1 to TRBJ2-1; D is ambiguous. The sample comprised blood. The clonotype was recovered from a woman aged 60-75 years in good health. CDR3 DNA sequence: TGCGCCAGCGGGCTCTGGGGTAGTGGGAATGAGCAGTTCTTC. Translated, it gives CASGLWGSGNEQFF. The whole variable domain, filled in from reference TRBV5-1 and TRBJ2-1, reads KAGVTQTPRYLIKTRGQQVTLSCSPISGHRSVSWYQQTPGQGLQFLFEYFSETQRNKGNFPGRFSGRQFSNSRSEMNVSTLELGDSALYLCASGLWGSGNEQFFGPGTRLTVL.